This entry is about one T cell receptor (beta chain). Enrolment of Seattle patients took place during active infection, and they were followed longitudinally. Source study methods: Nucleated cell number was recorded as an estimate derived from reference gene primer amplification. Only in-frame clones appear in the TCRdb table, and some are missing; sequencing was by immunoSEQ multiplex PCR. The V and J calls and clone size are taken from that table; D and trimming were inferred from the DNA. This sample has 28,000 or so clones, with 75% to 90% found just once. With 3 bases clipped from V and 9 bases from J, the junction kept 7 bases outside the gene matches. Germline-derived CDR1 and CDR2 are KGHSH and LQKENI. The CDR3 covers 15 residues. The sample is drawn from a study of blood T cell repertoires in COVID-19. Study as a whole: Sites across the United States, Italy and Spain contributed samples from acute and convalescent COVID-19. PBMCs, B-cell-depleted T cells, or T cells were the source of the cDNA or gDNA that made up the material.

The specimen sequenced was peripheral blood. This chain joins TRBV18 and TRBJ1-3; 11 positions match TRBD1. This clonotype was obtained from a woman of 80 years or more with COVID-19, enrolled during active disease. CDR3 sequence reads: CASSPPDRGRVTIYF. CDR3 DNA sequence: TGTGCCAGCTCACCGCCGGACAGGGGGCGCGTCACCATATATTTT.